This T cell receptor beta chain emerged from a study of STAT5B mutations in CD4+ large granular lymphocyte leukemia. The V segment lost 4 bases and the J segment 5 bases; nucleotides outside the gene matches: 8. CDR1 is MDHEN, CDR2 SYDVKM, per germline. This CDR3 has 14 amino acids. Study-wide findings and caveats: Main leukemic clonotypes were patient-specific, but roughly 25% appeared at low frequency elsewhere.

In this sample, this clone turned up a few times. Its antigen is unknown. Method: immunoSEQ multiplex PCR; TCRdb's copy keeps in-frame clones and lacks some. Of fewer than 50,000 clones listed, about 86% are singletons. This TCR was sampled from a human donor in good health. The chain uses TRBV28 and TRBJ2-7; 7 nucleotides agree with TRBD1. What was sequenced was CD4+ T cells from blood buffy coats. The CDR3 reads CASSSSGQSNEQYF. CDR3 sequence (DNA): TGTGCCAGCAGTTCATCGGGACAGAGCAACGAGCAGTACTTC.